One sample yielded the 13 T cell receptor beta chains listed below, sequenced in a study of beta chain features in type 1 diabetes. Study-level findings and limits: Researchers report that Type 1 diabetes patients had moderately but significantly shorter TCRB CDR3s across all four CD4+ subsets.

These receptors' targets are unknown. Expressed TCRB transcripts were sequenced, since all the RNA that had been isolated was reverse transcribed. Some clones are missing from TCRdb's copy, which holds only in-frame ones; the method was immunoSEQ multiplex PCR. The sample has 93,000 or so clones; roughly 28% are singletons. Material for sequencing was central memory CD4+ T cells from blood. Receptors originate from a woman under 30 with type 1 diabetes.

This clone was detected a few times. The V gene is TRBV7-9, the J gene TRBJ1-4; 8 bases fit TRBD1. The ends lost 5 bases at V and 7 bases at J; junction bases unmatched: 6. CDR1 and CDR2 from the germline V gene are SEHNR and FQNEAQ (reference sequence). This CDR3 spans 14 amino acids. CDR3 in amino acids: CASSIGQGAEKLFF. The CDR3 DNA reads TGTGCCAGCAGCATCGGACAGGGCGCTGAAAAACTGTTTTTT.

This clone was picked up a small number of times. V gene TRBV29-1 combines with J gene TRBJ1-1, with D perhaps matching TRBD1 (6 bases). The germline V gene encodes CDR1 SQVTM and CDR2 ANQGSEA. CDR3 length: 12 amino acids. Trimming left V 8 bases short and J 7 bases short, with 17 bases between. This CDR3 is CSIKRPGDEAFF. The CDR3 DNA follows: TGCAGCATAAAACGTCCAGGGGATGAAGCTTTCTTT. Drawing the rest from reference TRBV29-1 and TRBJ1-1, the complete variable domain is SAVISQKPSRDICQRGTSLTIQCQVDSQVTMMFWYRQQPGQSLTLIATANQGSEATYESGFVIDKFPISRPNLTFSTLTVSNMSPEDSSIYLCSIKRPGDEAFFGQGTRLTVV.

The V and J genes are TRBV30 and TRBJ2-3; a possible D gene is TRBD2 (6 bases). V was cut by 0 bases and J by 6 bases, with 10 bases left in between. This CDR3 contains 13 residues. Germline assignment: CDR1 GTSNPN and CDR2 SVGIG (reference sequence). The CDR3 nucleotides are TGTGCCTGGAGTGTACTTGGGGGGGATACGCAGTATTTT. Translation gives CAWSVLGGDTQYF. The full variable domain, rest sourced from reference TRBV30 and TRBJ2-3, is SQTIHQWPATLVQPVGSPLSLECTVEGTSNPNLYWYRQAAGRGLQLLFYSVGIGQISSEVPQNLSASRPQDRQFILSSKKLLLSDSGFYLCAWSVLGGDTQYFGPGTRLTVL.

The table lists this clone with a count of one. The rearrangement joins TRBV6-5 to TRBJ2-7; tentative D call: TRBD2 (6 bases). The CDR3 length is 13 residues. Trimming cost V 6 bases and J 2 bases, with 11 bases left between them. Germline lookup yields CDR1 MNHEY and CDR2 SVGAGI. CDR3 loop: CASSPRRAYEQYF. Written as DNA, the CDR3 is TGTGCCAGCAGCCCCCGGAGGGCCTACGAGCAGTACTTC.

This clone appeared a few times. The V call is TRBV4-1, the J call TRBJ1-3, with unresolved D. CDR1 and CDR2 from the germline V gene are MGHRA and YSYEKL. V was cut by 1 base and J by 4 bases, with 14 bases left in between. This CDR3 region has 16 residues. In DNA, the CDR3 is TGCGCCAGCAGCCAAGTCCTGGACTTAAACGGAAACACCATATATTTT. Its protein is CASSQVLDLNGNTIYF.

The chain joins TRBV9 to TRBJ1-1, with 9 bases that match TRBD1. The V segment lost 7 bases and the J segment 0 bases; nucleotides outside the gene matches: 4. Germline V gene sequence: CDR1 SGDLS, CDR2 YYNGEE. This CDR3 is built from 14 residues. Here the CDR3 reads CASGQGNLNTEAFF. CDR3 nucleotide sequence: TGTGCCAGCGGACAGGGGAATCTGAACACTGAAGCTTTCTTT.

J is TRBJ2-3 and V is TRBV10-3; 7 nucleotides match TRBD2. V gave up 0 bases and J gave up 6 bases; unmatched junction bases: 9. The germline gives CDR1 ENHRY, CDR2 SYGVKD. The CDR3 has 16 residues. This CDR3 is CAISESGKAGSDTQYF. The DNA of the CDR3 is TGTGCCATCAGTGAGTCGGGAAAAGCGGGAAGCGATACGCAGTATTTT.

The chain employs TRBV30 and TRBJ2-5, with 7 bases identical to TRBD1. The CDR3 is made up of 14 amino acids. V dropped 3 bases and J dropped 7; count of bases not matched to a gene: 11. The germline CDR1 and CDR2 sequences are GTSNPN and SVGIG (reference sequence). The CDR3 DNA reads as TGTGCCTGGAGGCCCCCGGACAGGAGAGGGACCCAGTACTTC. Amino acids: CAWRPPDRRGTQYF. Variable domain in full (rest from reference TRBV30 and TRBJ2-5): SQTIHQWPATLVQPVGSPLSLECTVEGTSNPNLYWYRQAAGRGLQLLFYSVGIGQISSEVPQNLSASRPQDRQFILSSKKLLLSDSGFYLCAWRPPDRRGTQYFGPGTRLLVL.

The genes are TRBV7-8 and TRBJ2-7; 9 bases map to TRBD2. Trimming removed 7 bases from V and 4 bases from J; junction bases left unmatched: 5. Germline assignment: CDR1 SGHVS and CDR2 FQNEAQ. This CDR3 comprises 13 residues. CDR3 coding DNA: TGTGCCAGCAACCCAGCGGGGGGATACGAGCAGTACGTC. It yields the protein CASNPAGGYEQYV.

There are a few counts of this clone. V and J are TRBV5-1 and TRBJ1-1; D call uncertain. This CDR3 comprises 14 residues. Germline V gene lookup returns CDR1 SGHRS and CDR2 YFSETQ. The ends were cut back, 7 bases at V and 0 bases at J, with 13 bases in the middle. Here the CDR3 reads CASGKRSLNTEAFF. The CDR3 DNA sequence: TGCGCCAGCGGTAAGAGGAGTTTGAACACTGAAGCTTTCTTT.

DNA for the CDR3: TGTGCCAGCAGCGTAGGCCTAGCGGGAGGTCGGTGGTTGGCGGATACGCAGTATTTT. It specifies CASSVGLAGGRWLADTQYF. The rearrangement uses TRBV9 and TRBJ2-3; 11 nucleotides match TRBD2. With 0 bases clipped from V and 6 bases from J, the junction kept 15 bases outside the gene matches. Germline values: CDR1 SGDLS, CDR2 YYNGEE. The CDR3 has 19 amino acids.

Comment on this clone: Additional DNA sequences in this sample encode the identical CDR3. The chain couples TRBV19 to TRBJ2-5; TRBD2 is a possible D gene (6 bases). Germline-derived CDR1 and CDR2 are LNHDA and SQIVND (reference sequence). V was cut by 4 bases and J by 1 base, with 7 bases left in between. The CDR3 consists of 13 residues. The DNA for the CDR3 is TGTGCCAGTAGTACCGGGAGCCAAGAGACCCAGTACTTC. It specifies CASSTGSQETQYF.

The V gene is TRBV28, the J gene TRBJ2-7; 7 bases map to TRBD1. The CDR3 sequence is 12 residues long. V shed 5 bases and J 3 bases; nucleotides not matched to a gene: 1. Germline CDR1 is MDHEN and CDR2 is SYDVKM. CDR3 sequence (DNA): TGTGCCAGCAGTAGGACAGGCTACGAGCAGTACTTC. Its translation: CASSRTGYEQYF.